This T cell receptor (beta chain) appears in the sequencing data of a study of blood T cell repertoires in COVID-19. Overall study context: The cDNA or gDNA used as material had been derived from T cells, B-cell-depleted T cells, or PBMCs.

TCRdb keeps only in-frame clones here, not all; method: immunoSEQ multiplex PCR. The repertoire includes 200,000 to 300,000 clones, around 88% of them detected once, and roughly 1.2% sits in the top ten. Participant-given clinical history determined each cohort assignment. The germline V and J ends were trimmed by 2 bases and 4 bases, with 8 bases remaining between them. CDR3 length: 13 amino acids. Germline CDR1 MNHEY, CDR2 SVGAGI. The material sequenced was PBMCs or T cells enriched from blood (not recorded which). The rearrangement joins TRBV6-5 to TRBJ2-5; possibly TRBD2 for D (6 bases). This receptor was identified in a woman aged 35 to 49 with acute COVID-19. CDR3 coding DNA: TGTGCCAGCAGTTACATGGAGGGAGAGACCCAGTACTTC. Protein sequence: CASSYMEGETQYF.